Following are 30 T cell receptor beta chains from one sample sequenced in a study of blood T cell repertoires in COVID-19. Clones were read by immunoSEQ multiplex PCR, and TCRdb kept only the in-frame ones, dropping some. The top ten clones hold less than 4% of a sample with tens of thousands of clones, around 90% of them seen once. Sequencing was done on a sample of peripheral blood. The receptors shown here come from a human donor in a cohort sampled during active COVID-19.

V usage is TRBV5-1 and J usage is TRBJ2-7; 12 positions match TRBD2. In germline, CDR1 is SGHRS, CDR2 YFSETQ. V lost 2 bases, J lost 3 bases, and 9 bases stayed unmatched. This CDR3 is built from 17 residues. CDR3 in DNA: TGCGCCAGCAGCTTCTCTAGCGGGAGGGGAACGGTCTACGAGCAGTACTTC. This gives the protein CASSFSSGRGTVYEQYF. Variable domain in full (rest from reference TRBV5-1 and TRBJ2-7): KAGVTQTPRYLIKTRGQQVTLSCSPISGHRSVSWYQQTPGQGLQFLFEYFSETQRNKGNFPGRFSGRQFSNSRSEMNVSTLELGDSALYLCASSFSSGRGTVYEQYFGPGTRLTVT.

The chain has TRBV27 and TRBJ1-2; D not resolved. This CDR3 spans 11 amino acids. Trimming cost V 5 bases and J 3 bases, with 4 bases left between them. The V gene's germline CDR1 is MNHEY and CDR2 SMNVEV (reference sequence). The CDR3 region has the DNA TGTGCCAGCAGTCCTCACTATGGCTACACCTTC. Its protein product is CASSPHYGYTF.

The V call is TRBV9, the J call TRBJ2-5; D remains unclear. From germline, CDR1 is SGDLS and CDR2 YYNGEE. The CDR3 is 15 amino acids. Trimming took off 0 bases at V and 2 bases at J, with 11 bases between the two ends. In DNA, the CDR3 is TGTGCCAGCAGCGTAGCGGTGGCAGGACAAGAGACCCAGTACTTC. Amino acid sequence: CASSVAVAGQETQYF.

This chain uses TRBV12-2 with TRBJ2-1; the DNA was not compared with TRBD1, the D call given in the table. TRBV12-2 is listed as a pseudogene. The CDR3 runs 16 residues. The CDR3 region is CASRNHTTGTGCEQFF. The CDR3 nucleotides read TGTGCAAGTCGCAATCATACGACCGGGACAGGGTGTGAGCAGTTCTTC.

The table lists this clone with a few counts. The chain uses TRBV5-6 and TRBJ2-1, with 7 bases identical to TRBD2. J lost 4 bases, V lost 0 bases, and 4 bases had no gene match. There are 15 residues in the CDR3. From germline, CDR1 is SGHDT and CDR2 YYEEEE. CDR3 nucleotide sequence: TGTGCCAGCAGCTTGGTTCCTAGCGGTTACAATGAGCAGTTCTTC. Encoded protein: CASSLVPSGYNEQFF. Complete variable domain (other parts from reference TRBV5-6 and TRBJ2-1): DAGVTQSPTHLIKTRGQQVTLRCSPKSGHDTVSWYQQALGQGPQFIFQYYEEEERQRGNFPDRFSGHQFPNYSSELNVNALLLGDSALYLCASSLVPSGYNEQFFGPGTRLTVL.

The CDR3 nucleotides are TGCGCCAGCAGCCAAGTCGGGGGAAACTATGGCTACACCTTC. This sequence encodes CASSQVGGNYGYTF. The chain has TRBV4-1 and TRBJ1-2; D is possibly TRBD1 (5 bases). The V and J ends lost 1 base and 2 bases respectively, with 8 bases between them. This CDR3 has 14 residues. In germline, CDR1 is MGHRA, CDR2 YSYEKL.

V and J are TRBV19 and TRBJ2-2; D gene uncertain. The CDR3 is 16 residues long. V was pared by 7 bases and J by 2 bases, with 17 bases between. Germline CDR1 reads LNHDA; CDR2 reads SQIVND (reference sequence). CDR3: CASTFYGTSNTGELFF. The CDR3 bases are TGTGCCAGTACCTTCTACGGTACTTCCAACACCGGGGAGCTGTTTTTT.

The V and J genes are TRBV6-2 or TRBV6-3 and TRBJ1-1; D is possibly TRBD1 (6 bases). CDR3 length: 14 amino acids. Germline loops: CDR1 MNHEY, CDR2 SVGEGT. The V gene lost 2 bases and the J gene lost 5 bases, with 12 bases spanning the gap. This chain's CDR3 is CASSYRGARTEAFF. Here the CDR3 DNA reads TGTGCCAGCAGTTACCGGGGGGCTAGGACTGAAGCTTTCTTT.

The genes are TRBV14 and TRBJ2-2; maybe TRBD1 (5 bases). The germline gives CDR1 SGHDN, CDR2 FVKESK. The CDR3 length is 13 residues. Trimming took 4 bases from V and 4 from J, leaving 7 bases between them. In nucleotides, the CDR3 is TGTGCCAGCAGCCGGGGCGGCACCGGGGAGCTGTTTTTT. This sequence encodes CASSRGGTGELFF.

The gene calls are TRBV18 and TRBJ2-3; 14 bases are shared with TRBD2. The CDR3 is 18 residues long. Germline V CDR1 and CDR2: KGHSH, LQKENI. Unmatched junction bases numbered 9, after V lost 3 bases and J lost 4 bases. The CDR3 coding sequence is TGTGCCAGCTCACCCCAGATGACTAGCGGGGGGGCCTCAGATACGCAGTATTTT. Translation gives CASSPQMTSGGASDTQYF.

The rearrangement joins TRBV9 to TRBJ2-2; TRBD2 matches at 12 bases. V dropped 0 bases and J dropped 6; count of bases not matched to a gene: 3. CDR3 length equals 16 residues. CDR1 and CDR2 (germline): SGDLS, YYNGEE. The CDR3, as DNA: TGTGCCAGCAGCGTAGCTCCTAGCGGGGGGGCCGGGGAGCTGTTTTTT. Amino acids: CASSVAPSGGAGELFF.

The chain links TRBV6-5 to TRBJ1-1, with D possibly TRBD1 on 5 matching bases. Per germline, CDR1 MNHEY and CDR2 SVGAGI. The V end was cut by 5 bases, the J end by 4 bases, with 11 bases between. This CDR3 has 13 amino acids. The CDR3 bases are TGTGCCAGCAGTCTCGGGAGGGGCACTGAAGCTTTCTTT. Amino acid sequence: CASSLGRGTEAFF.

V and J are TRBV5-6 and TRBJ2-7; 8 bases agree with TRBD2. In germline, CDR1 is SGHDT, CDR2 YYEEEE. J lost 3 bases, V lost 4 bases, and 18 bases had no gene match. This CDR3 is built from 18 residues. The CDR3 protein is CASSPLNRASGRIYEQYF. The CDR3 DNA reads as TGTGCCAGCAGCCCCTTGAACAGGGCCAGCGGGAGAATCTACGAGCAGTACTTC.

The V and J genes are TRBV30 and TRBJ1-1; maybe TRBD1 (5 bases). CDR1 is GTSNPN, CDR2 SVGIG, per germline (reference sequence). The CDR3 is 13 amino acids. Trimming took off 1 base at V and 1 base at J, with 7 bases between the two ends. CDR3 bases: TGTGCCTGGAGTGAACAGGAGAACACTGAAGCTTTCTTT. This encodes CAWSEQENTEAFF.

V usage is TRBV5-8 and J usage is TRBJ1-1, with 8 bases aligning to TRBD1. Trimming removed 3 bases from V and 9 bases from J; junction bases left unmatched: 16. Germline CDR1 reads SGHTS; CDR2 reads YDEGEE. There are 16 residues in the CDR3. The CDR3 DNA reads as TGTGCCAGCAGCTCCCGGACAGGGTCGCCCGCAATAAAAGCTTTCTTT. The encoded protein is CASSSRTGSPAIKAFF. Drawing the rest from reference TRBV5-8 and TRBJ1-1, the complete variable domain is EAGVTQSPTHLIKTRGQQATLRCSPISGHTSVYWYQQALGLGLQFLLWYDEGEERNRGNFPPRFSGRQFPNYSSELNVNALELEDSALYLCASSSRTGSPAIKAFFGQGTRLTVV.

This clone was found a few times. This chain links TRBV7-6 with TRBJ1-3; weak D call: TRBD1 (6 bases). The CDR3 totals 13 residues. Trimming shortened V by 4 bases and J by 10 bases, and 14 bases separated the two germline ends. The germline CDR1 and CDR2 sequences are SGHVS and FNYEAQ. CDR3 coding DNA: TGTGCCAGCAGCTCCCTTGAGGGGGGGACCATATATTTT. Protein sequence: CASSSLEGGTIYF.

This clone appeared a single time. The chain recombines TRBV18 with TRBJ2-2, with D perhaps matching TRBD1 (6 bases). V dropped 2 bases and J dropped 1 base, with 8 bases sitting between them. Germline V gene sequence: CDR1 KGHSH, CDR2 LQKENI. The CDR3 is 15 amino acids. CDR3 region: CASSPSGENTGELFF. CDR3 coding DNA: TGTGCCAGCTCACCATCAGGGGAGAACACCGGGGAGCTGTTTTTT.

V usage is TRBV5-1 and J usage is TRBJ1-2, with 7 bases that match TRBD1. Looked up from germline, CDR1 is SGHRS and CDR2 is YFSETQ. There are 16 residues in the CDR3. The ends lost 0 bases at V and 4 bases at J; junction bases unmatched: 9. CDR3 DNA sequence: TGCGCCAGCAGCTTGGATGGGACAGAGGGTTTCTATGGCTACACCTTC. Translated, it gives CASSLDGTEGFYGYTF.

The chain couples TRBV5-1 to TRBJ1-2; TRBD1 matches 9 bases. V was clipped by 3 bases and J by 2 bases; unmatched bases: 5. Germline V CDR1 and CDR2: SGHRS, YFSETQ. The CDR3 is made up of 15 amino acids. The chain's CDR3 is CASSSPGQGNYGYTF. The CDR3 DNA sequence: TGCGCCAGCAGCTCCCCGGGACAGGGCAACTATGGCTACACCTTC.

The CDR3 nucleotides are TGTGCCAGCAGCAAAGGTGGGGGCCCTGAGACCCAGTACTTC. This translates into CASSKGGGPETQYF. The rearrangement uses TRBV21-1 and TRBJ2-5; TRBD1 is the table's D call and was not checked against the DNA. TRBV21-1 counts as a pseudogene. This CDR3 comprises 14 residues.

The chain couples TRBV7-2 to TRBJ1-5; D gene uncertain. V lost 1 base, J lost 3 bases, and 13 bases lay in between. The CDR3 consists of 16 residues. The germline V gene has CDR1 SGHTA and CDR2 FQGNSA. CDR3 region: CASSLGVGILNQPQHF. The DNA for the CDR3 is TGTGCCAGCAGCTTAGGCGTGGGCATCCTCAATCAGCCCCAGCATTTT.

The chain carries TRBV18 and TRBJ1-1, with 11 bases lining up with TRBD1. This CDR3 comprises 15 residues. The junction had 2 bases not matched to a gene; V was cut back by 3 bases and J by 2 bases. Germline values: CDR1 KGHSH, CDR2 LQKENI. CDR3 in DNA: TGTGCCAGCTCACCCGGGACAGGGGGAAACACTGAAGCTTTCTTT. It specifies CASSPGTGGNTEAFF. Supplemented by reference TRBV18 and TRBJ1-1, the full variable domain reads NAGVMQNPRHLVRRRGQEARLRCSPMKGHSHVYWYRQLPEEGLKFMVYLQKENIIDESGMPKERFSAEFPKEGPSILRIQQVVRGDSAAYFCASSPGTGGNTEAFFGQGTRLTVV.

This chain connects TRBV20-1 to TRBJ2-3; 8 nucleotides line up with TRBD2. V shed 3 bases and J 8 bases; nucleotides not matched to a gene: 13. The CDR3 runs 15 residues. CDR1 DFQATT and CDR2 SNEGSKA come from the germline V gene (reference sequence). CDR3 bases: TGCAGTGCTAGTGGGACTAGGGGGGACGTGGGTACGCAGTATTTT. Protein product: CSASGTRGDVGTQYF.

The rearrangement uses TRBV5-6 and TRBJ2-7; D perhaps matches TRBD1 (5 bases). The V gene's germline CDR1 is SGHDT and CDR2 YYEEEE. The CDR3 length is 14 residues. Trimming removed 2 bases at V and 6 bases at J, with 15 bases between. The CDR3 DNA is TGTGCCAGCAGCTTAGCAGGGATTGACTCCGAGCAGTACTTC. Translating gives CASSLAGIDSEQYF.

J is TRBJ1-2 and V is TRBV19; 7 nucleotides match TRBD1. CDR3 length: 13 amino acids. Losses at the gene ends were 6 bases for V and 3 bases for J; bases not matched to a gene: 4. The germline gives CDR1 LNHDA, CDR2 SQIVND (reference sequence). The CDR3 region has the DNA TGTGCCAGTAGCGATCAGGGGGACTATGGCTACACCTTC. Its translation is CASSDQGDYGYTF.

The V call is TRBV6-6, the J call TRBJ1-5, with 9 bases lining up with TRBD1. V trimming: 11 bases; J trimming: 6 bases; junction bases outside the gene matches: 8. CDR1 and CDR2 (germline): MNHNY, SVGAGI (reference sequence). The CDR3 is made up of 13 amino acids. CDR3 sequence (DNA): TGTGCCGAGACAGGGGGTTTTGGTCAGCCCCAGCATTTT. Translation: CAETGGFGQPQHF.

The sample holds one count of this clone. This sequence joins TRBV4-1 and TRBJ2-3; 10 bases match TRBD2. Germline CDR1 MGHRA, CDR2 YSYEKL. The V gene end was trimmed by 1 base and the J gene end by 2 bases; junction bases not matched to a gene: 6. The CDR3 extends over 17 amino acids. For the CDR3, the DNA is TGCGCCAGCAGCCAAGTCATAACTAGCGGGAACACAGATACGCAGTATTTT. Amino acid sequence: CASSQVITSGNTDTQYF.

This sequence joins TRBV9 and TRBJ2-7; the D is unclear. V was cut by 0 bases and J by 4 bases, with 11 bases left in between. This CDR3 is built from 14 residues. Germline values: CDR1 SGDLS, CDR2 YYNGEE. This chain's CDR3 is CASSVGAGSYEQYF. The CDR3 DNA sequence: TGTGCCAGCAGCGTAGGGGCTGGTTCGTACGAGCAGTACTTC.

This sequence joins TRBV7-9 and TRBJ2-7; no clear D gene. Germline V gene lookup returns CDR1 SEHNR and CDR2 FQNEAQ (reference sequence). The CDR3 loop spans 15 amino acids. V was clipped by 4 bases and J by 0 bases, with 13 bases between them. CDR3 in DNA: TGTGCCAGCAGCTCCCGCCCACCTAGCTCCTACGAGCAGTACTTC. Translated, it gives CASSSRPPSSYEQYF.

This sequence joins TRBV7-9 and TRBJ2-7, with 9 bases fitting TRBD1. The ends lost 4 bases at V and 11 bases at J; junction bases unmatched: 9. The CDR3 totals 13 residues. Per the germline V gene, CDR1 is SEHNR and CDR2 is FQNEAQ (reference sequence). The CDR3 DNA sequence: TGTGCCAGCAGCTCTCCGACAGGGGGTGGGGAGTACTTC. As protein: CASSSPTGGGEYF.